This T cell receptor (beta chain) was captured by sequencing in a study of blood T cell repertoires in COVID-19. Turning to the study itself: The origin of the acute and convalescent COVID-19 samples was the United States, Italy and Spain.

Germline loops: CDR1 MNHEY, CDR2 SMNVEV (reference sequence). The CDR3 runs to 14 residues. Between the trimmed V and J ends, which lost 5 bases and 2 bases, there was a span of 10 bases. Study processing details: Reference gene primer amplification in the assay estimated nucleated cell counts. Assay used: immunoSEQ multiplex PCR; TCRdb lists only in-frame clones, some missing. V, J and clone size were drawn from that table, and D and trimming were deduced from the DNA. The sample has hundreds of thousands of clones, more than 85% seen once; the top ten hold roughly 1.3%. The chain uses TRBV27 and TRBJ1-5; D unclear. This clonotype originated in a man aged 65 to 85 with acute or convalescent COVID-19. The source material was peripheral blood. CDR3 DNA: TGTGCCAGCAGTCCGGGTAACGGCAATCAGCCCCAGCATTTT. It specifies CASSPGNGNQPQHF.